The T cell receptor beta chain described here comes from a study of T-cell memory formation after mild COVID-19. At the level of the study: The TCR clusters were mostly specific to one donor.

TCRdb used MiXCR to reprocess the 5' RACE reads, holding one entry per CDR3 protein. The sample lists 450,000 or so distinct CDR3 sequences, around a quarter occurring once. The CDR3 runs 14 residues. With 1 base clipped from V and 7 bases from J, the junction kept 2 bases outside the gene matches. Germline values: CDR1 LGHNA, CDR2 YNFKEQ. This sequence joins TRBV4-2 and TRBJ2-1, with TRBD2 matching 9 bases. The clonotype originates from an adult woman who had mild COVID-19 (a few samples of this study predate the infection). Cell type and time point are not known. The source material was PBMCs or a T cell subset sorted from them (not recorded which). The CDR3 reads CASSQVAGENEQFF. CDR3 DNA sequence: TGTGCCAGCAGCCAAGTAGCGGGAGAGAATGAGCAGTTCTTC.